This T cell receptor (beta chain) derives from a study of cytomegalovirus exposure and HLA in healthy donors. As for the study in general: When 350 to 500 donors were genotyped, roughly 78% of them were found to fall in the Caucasian-associated ancestry cluster. Study-wide results and limits: A later analysis linked a missense DCLRE1C variant to TCR beta V- and J-gene trimming. CMV serostatus was the only immune exposure information that was available. Exclusion as indistinguishable affected some V segments, including TRBV6-2 and TRBV6-3.

This clone was detected only a few times. Its antigen is undetermined. The CDR3 is 17 amino acids. In germline, CDR1 is SGHRS, CDR2 YFSETQ. Between the trimmed V and J ends, which lost 4 bases and 5 bases, there was a span of 23 bases. The PCR was carried out with 60 Vbeta primers and 13 Jbeta primers. TCRdb's copy holds only in-frame clones and misses some; the assay was immunoSEQ multiplex PCR. The sample comprises 65,000 to 90,000 clones, roughly 78% of which are singletons, and about an eighth rests with the top ten. The chain uses TRBV5-1 and TRBJ2-3; TRBD2 might be the D (6 bases). The sequenced sample was PBMCs. The receptor was derived from a woman aged 40 to 50 in good health and CMV-seropositive. CDR3 protein: CASSLNPGTPWRDTQYF. The CDR3 DNA reads TGCGCCAGCAGCCTGAACCCCGGGACTCCTTGGAGAGATACGCAGTATTTT.